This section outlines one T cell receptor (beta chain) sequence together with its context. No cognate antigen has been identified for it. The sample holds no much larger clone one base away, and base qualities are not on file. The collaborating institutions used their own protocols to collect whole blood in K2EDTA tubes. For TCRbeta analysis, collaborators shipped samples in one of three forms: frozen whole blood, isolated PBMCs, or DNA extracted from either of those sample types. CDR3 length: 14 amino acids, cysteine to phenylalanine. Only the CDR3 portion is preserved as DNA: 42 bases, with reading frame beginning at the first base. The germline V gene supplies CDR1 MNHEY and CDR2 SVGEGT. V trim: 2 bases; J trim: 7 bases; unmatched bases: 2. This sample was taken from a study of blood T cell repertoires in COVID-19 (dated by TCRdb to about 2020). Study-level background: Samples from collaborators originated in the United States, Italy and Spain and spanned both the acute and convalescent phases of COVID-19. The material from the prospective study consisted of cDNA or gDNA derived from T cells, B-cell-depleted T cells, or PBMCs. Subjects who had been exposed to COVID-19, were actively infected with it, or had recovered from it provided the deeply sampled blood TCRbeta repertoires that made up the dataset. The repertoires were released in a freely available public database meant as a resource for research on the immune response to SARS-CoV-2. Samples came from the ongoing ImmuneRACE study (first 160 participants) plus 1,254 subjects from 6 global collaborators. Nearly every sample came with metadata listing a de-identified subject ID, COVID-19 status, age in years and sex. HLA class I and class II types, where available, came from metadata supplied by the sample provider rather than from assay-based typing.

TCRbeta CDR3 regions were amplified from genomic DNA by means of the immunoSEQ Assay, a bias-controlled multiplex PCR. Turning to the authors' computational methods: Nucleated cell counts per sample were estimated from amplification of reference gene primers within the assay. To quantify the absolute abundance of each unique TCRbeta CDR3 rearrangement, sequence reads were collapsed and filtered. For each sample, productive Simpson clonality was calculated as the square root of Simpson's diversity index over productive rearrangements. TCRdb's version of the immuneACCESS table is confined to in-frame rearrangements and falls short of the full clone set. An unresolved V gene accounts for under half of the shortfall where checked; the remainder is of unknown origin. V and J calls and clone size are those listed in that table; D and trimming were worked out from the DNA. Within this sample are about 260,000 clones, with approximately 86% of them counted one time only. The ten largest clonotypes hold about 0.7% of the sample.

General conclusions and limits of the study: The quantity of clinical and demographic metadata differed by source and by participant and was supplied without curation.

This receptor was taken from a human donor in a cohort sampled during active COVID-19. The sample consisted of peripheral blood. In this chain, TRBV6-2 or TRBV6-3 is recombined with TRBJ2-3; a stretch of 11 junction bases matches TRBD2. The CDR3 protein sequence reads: CASSYPSGRNTQYF. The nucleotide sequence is TGTGCCAGCAGTTACCCTAGCGGGAGGAATACGCAGTATTTT.